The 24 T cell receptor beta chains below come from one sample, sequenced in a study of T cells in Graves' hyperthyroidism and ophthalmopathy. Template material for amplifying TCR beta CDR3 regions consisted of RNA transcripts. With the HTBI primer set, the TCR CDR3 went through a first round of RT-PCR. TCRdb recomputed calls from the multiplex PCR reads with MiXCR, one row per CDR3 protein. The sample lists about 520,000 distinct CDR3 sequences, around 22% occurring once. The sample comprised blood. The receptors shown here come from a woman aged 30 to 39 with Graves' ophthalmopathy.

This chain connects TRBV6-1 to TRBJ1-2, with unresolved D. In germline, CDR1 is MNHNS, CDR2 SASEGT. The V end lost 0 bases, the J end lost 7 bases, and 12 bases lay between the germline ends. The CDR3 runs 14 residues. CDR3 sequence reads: CASSEAGLPPGYTF. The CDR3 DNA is TGTGCCAGCAGTGAAGCCGGCCTCCCTCCTGGCTACACCTTC.

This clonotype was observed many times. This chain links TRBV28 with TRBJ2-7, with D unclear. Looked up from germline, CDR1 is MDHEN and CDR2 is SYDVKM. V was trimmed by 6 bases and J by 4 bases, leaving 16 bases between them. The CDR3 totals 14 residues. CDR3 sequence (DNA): TGTGCCAGCAGCAAGAATGATATCTCGTACGAGCAGTACTTC. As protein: CASSKNDISYEQYF.

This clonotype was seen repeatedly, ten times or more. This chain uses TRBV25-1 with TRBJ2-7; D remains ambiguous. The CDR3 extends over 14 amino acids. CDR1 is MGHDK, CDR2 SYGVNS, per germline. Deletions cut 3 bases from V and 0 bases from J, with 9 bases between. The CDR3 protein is CASSDSAVSYEQYF. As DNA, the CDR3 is TGTGCCAGCAGTGACAGTGCGGTCTCCTACGAGCAGTACTTC.

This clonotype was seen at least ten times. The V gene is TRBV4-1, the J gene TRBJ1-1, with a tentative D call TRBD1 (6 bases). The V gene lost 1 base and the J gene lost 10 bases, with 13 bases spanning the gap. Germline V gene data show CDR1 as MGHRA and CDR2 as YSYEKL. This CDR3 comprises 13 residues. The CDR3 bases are TGCGCCAGCAGCCAAGTTTACAGGGAAGTAGCTTTCTTT. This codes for CASSQVYREVAFF.

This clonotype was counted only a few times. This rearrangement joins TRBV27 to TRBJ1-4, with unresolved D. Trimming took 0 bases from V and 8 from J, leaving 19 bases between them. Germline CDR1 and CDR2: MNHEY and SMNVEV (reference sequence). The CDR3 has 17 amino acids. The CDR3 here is CASSLSSMKEANEKLFF. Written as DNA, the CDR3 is TGTGCCAGCAGTTTATCCTCAATGAAAGAGGCAAACGAAAAACTGTTTTTT.

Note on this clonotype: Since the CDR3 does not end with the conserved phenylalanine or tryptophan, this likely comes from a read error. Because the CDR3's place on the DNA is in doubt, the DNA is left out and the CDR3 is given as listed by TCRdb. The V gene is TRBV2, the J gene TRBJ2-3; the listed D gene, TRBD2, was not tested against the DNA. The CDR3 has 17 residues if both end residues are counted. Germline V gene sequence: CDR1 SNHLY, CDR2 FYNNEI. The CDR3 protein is CASSTSEVPPYTDTQYC.

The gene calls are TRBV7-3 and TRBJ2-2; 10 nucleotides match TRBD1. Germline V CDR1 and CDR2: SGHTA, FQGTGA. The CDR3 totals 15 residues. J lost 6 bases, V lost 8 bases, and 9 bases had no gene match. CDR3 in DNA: TGTGCCAGCTCCCGAGACAGGGGGCTTGCCGGGGAGCTGTTTTTT. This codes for CASSRDRGLAGELFF.

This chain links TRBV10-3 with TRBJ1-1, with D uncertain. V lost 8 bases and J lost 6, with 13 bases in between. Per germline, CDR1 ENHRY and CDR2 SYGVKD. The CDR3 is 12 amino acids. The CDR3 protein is CAIGDTVAEAFF. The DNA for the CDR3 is TGTGCCATCGGAGACACCGTCGCTGAAGCTTTCTTT.

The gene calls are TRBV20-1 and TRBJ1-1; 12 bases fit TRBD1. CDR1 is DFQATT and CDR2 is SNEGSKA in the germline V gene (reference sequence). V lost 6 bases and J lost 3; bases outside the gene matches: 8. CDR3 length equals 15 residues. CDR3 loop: CSAFRDRGRDTEAFF. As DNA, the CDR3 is TGCAGTGCGTTCCGGGACAGGGGGCGCGACACTGAAGCTTTCTTT.

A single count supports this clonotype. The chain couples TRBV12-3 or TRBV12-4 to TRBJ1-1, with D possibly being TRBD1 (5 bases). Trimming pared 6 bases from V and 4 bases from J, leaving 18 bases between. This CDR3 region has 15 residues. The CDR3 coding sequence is TGTGCCAGCAGAATCCCGCGAGGGAGGGGCACTGAAGCTTTCTTT. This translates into CASRIPRGRGTEAFF.

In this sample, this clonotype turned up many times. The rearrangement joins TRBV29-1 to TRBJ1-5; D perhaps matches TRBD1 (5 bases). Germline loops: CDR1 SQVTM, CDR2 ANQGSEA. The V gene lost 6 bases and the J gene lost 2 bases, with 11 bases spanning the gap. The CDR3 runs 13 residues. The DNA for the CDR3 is TGCAGCGTCGGACTCAGGGGCAATCAGCCCCAGCATTTT. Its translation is CSVGLRGNQPQHF.

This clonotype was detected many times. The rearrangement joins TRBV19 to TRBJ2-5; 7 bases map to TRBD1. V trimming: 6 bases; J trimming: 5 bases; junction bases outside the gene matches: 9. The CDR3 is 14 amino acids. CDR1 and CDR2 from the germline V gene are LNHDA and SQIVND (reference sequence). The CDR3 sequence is CASSFSDRRETQYF. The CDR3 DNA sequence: TGTGCCAGTAGCTTCTCGGACAGGCGGGAGACCCAGTACTTC.

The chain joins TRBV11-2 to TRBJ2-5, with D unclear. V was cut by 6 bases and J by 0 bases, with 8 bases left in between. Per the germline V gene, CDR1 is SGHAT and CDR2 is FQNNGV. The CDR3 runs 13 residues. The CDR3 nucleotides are TGTGCCAGCAGTCCTAGTCACCAAGAGACCCAGTACTTC. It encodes CASSPSHQETQYF. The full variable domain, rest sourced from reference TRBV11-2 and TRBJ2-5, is EAGVAQSPRYKIIEKRQSVAFWCNPISGHATLYWYQQILGQGPKLLIQFQNNGVVDDSQLPKDRFSAERLKGVDSTLKIQPAKLEDSAVYLCASSPSHQETQYFGPGTRLLVL.

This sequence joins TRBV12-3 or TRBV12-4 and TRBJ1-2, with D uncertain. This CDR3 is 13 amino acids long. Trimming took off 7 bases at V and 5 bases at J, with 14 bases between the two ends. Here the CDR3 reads CASTDQLPYGYTF. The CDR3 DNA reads TGTGCCAGCACCGATCAACTCCCTTATGGCTACACCTTC.

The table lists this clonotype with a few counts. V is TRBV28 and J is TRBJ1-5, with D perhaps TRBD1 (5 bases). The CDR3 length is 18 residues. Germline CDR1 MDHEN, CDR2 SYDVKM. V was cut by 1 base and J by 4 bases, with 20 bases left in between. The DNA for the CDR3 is TGTGCCAGCAGTTTATCGGGGCGGGCAGGGTTTCGTAATCAGCCCCAGCATTTT. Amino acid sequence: CASSLSGRAGFRNQPQHF.

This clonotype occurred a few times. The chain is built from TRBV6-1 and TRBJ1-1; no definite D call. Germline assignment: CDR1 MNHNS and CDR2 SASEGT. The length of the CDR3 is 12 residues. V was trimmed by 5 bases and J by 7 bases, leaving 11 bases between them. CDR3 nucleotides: TGTGCCAGCAGTCGCGGGCCAGATGAAGCTTTCTTT. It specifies CASSRGPDEAFF.

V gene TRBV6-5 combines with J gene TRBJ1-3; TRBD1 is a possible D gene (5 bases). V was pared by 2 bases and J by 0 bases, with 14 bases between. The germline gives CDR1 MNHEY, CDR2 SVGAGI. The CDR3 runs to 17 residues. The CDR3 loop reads CASSYRGAMGSGNTIYF. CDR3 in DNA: TGTGCCAGCAGTTACAGAGGGGCGATGGGCTCTGGAAACACCATATATTTT.

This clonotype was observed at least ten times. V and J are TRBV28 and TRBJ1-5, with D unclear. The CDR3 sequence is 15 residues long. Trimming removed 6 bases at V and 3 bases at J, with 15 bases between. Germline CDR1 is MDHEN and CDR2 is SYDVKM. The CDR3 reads CASSRYRTYNQPQHF. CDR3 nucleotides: TGTGCCAGCAGCCGTTACAGAACCTACAATCAGCCCCAGCATTTT.

CDR3 coding DNA: TGTGCCAGCACCTTGGACGGGACAGGGTTCGGGGGCTACACCTTC. Protein product: CASTLDGTGFGGYTF. The chain uses TRBV9 and TRBJ1-2, with 9 bases that match TRBD1. With 6 bases clipped from V and 8 bases from J, the junction kept 14 bases outside the gene matches. This CDR3 is built from 15 residues. Per the germline V gene, CDR1 is SGDLS and CDR2 is YYNGEE.

In nucleotides, the CDR3 is TGCAGTGCTACCCTCGGGACGGACTACGAGCAGTACTTC. Amino acids: CSATLGTDYEQYF. The chain links TRBV20-1 to TRBJ2-7; D may match TRBD1 or TRBD2 (5 bases each). The CDR3 contains 13 residues. Germline V gene data show CDR1 as DFQATT and CDR2 as SNEGSKA (reference sequence). Deletions cut 4 bases from V and 3 bases from J, with 13 bases between.

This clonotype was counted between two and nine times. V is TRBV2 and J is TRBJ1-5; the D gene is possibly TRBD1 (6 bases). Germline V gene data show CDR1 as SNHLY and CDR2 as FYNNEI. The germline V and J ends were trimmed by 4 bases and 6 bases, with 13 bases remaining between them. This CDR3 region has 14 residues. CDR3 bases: TGTGCCAGCAGTGGGACAGCGCGACTTCAGCCCCAGCATTTT. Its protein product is CASSGTARLQPQHF.

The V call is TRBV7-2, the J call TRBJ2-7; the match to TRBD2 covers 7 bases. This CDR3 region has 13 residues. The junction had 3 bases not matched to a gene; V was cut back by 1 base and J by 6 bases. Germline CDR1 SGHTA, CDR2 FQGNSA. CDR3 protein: CASSLGSSGEQYF. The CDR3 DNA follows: TGTGCCAGCAGCTTAGGCTCTAGCGGCGAGCAGTACTTC.

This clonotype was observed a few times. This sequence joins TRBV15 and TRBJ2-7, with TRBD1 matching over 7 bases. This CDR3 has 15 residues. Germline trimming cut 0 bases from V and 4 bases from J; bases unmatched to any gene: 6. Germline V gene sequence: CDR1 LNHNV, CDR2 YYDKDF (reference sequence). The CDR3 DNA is TGTGCCACCAGCAGAGATGTGGGGACAGTATACGAGCAGTACTTC. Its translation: CATSRDVGTVYEQYF.

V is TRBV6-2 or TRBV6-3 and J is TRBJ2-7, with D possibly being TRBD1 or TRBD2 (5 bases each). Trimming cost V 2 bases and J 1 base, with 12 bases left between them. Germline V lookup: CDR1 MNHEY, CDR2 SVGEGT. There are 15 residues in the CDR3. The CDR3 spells CASSYRDATSYEQYF. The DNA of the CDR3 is TGTGCCAGCAGTTACCGGGACGCGACTTCCTACGAGCAGTACTTC.